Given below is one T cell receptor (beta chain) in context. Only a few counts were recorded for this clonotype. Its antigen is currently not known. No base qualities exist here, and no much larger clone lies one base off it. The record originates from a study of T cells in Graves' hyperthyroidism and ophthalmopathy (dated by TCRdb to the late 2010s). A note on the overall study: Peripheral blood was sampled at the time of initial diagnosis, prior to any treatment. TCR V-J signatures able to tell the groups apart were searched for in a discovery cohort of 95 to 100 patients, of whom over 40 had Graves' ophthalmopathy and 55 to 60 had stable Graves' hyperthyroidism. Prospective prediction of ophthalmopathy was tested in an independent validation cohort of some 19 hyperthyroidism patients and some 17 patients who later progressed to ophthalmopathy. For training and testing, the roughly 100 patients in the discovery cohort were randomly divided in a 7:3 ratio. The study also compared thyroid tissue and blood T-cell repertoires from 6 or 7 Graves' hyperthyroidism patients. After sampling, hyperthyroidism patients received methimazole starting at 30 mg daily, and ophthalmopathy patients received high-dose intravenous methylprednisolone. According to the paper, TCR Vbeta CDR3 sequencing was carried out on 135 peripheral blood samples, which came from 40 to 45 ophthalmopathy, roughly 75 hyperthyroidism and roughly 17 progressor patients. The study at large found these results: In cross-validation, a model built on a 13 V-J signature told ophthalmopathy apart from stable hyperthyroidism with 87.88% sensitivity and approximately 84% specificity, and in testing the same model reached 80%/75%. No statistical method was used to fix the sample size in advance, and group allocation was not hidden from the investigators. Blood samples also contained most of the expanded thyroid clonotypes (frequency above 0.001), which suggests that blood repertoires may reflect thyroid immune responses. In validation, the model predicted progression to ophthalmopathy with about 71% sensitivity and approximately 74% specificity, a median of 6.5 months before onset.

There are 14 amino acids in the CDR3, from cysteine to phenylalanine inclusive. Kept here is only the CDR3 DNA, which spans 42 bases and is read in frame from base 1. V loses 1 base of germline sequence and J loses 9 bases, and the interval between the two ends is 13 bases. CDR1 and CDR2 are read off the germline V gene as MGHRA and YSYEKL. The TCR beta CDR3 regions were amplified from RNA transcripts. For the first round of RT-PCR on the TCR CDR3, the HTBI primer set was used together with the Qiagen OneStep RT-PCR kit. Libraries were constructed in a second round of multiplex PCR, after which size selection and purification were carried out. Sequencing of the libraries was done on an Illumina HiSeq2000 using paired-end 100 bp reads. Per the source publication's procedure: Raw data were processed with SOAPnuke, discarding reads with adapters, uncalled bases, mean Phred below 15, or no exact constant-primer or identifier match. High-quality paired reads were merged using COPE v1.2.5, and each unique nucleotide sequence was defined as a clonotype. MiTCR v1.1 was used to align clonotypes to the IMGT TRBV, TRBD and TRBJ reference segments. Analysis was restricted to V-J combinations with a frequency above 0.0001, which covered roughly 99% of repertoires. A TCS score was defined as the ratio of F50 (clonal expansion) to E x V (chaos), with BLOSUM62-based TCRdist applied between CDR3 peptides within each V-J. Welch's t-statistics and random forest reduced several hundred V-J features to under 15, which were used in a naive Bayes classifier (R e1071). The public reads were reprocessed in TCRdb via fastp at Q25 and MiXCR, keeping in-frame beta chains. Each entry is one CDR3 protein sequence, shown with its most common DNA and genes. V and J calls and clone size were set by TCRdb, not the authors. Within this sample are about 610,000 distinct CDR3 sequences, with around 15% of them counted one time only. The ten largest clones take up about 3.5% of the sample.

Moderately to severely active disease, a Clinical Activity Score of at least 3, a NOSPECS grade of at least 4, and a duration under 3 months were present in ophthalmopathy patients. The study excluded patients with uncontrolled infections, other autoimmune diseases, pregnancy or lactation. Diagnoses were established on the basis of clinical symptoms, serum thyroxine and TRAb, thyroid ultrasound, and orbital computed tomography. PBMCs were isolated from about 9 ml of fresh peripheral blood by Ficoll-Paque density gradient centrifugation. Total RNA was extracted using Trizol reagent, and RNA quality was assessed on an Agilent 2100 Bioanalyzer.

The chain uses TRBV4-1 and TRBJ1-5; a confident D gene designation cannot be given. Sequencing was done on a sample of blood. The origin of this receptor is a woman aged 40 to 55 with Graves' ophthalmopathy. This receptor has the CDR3 CASSQVIQLRPQHF. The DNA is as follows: TGCGCCAGCAGCCAAGTTATACAGCTGAGGCCCCAGCATTTT.